This note documents a single T cell receptor (beta chain) sequence. This sample is part of a study of blood T cell repertoires in COVID-19. At the level of the study: Sites in the United States, Italy and Spain provided acute and convalescent COVID-19 samples.

Data came from immunoSEQ multiplex PCR; TCRdb stores just in-frame clones and leaves some out. The table has about 34,000 clones, roughly 73% seen once. V lost 3 bases to trimming and J lost 5 bases; unmatched junction nucleotides: 9. CDR1 is KGHDR, CDR2 SFDVKD, per germline. The CDR3 totals 17 residues. Sample: peripheral blood. The clonotype originates from a man older than 75 with active or convalescent COVID-19. V usage is TRBV24-1 and J usage is TRBJ2-5, with 12 bases fitting TRBD1. CDR3 nucleotide sequence: TGTGCCACCAGTGATCCTGCCGGGACAGGGGGCTGGGAGACCCAGTACTTC. This codes for CATSDPAGTGGWETQYF.